These 19 T cell receptor beta chains were all obtained from the same sample, sequenced in a study of cytomegalovirus exposure and HLA in healthy donors. Primers included in the PCR were 60 Vbeta and 13 Jbeta primers. Clones were read by immunoSEQ multiplex PCR, and TCRdb kept only the in-frame ones, dropping some. The data contain around 150,000 clones, roughly 89% of them singletons. What was sequenced was PBMCs. These receptors all stem from a woman aged 25 to 39 in good health and CMV-seronegative.

The V and J genes are TRBV29-1 and TRBJ1-5, with TRBD1 identical over 7 bases. The V gene's germline CDR1 is SQVTM and CDR2 ANQGSEA. V shed 7 bases and J 4 bases; nucleotides not matched to a gene: 7. This CDR3 has 13 residues. Written as DNA, the CDR3 is TGCAGCGCCTGTGCAGGGGGGAATCAGCCCCAGCATTTT. Amino acids: CSACAGGNQPQHF.

This sequence joins TRBV10-1 and TRBJ2-1; TRBD2 agrees at 11 bases. This CDR3 spans 16 amino acids. V dropped 3 bases and J dropped 4; count of bases not matched to a gene: 5. The germline gives CDR1 WNHNN, CDR2 SYGVQD (reference sequence). The DNA for the CDR3 is TGCGCCAGCAGTGACTTAGCGGGAGGGCGTTACAATGAGCAGTTCTTC. It yields the protein CASSDLAGGRYNEQFF.

J is TRBJ2-7 and V is TRBV19, with 8 nucleotides matching TRBD2. The CDR3 runs 16 residues. The junction had 11 bases not matched to a gene; V was cut back by 6 bases and J by 1 base. The germline CDR1 and CDR2 sequences are LNHDA and SQIVND (reference sequence). The CDR3 loop reads CASSPYAQRGSYEQYF. CDR3 nucleotide sequence: TGTGCCAGTAGCCCATACGCCCAGCGGGGGTCCTACGAGCAGTACTTC.

The rearrangement links TRBV18 to TRBJ2-7; TRBD1 agrees at 8 bases. CDR1 is KGHSH and CDR2 is LQKENI in the germline V gene. The CDR3 is 14 amino acids. With 3 bases clipped from V and 3 bases from J, the junction kept 4 bases outside the gene matches. The CDR3 bases are TGTGCCAGCTCACCCAGGACAGGGATCTACGAGCAGTACTTC. It encodes CASSPRTGIYEQYF. The entire variable domain, with the rest obtained from reference TRBV18 and TRBJ2-7, is as follows: NAGVMQNPRHLVRRRGQEARLRCSPMKGHSHVYWYRQLPEEGLKFMVYLQKENIIDESGMPKERFSAEFPKEGPSILRIQQVVRGDSAAYFCASSPRTGIYEQYFGPGTRLTVT.

The CDR3 here is CASSVVGEGGDEQYF. CDR3 DNA sequence: TGTGCCAGCAGCGTAGTGGGGGAGGGCGGCGACGAGCAGTACTTC. The V and J genes are TRBV9 and TRBJ2-7, with TRBD2 matching 7 bases. Germline CDR1 and CDR2: SGDLS and YYNGEE. The CDR3 consists of 15 residues. Unmatched junction bases numbered 8, after V lost 0 bases and J lost 5 bases.

Only a few counts were recorded for this clone. V is TRBV7-2 and J is TRBJ2-4; weak D call: TRBD2 (6 bases). Germline CDR1 is SGHTA and CDR2 is FQGNSA. The ends were cut back, 5 bases at V and 0 bases at J, with 14 bases in the middle. CDR3 size: 16 residues. CDR3 sequence reads: CASSREMGQAKNIQYF. In DNA form, the CDR3 reads TGTGCCAGCAGCCGGGAGATGGGCCAAGCCAAAAACATTCAGTACTTC.

The genes are TRBV6-1 and TRBJ2-5, with 7 bases aligning to TRBD1. The J call could be wrong; TRBJ2-7 is a better fit for the DNA end. The CDR3 consists of 13 residues. Germline CDR1 reads MNHNS; CDR2 reads SASEGT. The CDR3 protein is CASSIWDSLEQYF. In DNA, the CDR3 is TGTGCCAGCAGTATATGGGACAGTCTCGAGCAGTACTTC.

The chain is built from TRBV7-7 and TRBJ2-7; 7 bases are a match to TRBD2. The trim removed 8 bases at V and 3 bases at J, leaving 4 bases unmatched. Germline V gene data show CDR1 as SSHAT and CDR2 as FNYEAQ (reference sequence). CDR3 length: 12 amino acids. The CDR3 nucleotides read TGTGCCAGCCTAGCGGCTTACTACGAGCAGTACTTC. Its protein product is CASLAAYYEQYF.

The V call is TRBV14, the J call TRBJ2-7, with TRBD2 identical over 9 bases. The CDR3 length is 16 residues. J was trimmed by 0 bases and V by 0 bases; bases with no gene match: 3. Germline V gives CDR1 SGHDN, CDR2 FVKESK. CDR3 sequence (DNA): TGTGCCAGCAGCCAAGACCGCGGGAGGGCCTCCTACGAGCAGTACTTC. It translates to CASSQDRGRASYEQYF.

This clone was picked up one time. The CDR3 DNA reads TGTGCCATACCTCAGCTGGACAGGGAAAGCAATCAGCCCCAGCATTTT. It is translated as CAIPQLDRESNQPQHF. The rearrangement uses TRBV10-3 and TRBJ1-5; TRBD1 agrees at 8 bases. This CDR3 is built from 16 residues. Germline V CDR1 and CDR2: ENHRY, SYGVKD. J lost 1 base, V lost 9 bases, and 11 bases had no gene match.

This chain links TRBV18 with TRBJ2-7, with TRBD2 as a possible D gene (5 bases). Germline CDR1 KGHSH, CDR2 LQKENI. The ends were cut back, 2 bases at V and 5 bases at J, with 10 bases in the middle. The CDR3 length is 13 residues. The CDR3 here is CASSPDYKDEQYF. The CDR3, as DNA: TGTGCCAGCTCACCAGACTATAAGGACGAGCAGTACTTC.

The chain has TRBV7-9 and TRBJ2-5; tentatively, D is TRBD1 (5 bases). The CDR3 length is 13 residues. V was shortened by 8 bases and J by 1 base, with 11 bases between the two germline ends. Germline V gene data show CDR1 as SEHNR and CDR2 as FQNEAQ (reference sequence). The CDR3 spells CASGQGIQETQYF. The CDR3 bases are TGTGCCAGCGGGCAGGGCATCCAAGAGACCCAGTACTTC.

The gene calls are TRBV21-1 and TRBJ2-7; TRBD1, the table's D call, was not compared with the DNA. TRBV21-1 is assigned pseudogene status. There are 15 residues in the CDR3. The CDR3 DNA reads TGTGCCAGCAGCCCTGAAGGGGACATGGCCTACGAGCAGTACTTC. Translated, it gives CASSPEGDMAYEQYF.

The gene calls are TRBV7-8 and TRBJ1-1; D possibly corresponds to TRBD1 (6 bases). V lost 5 bases and J 2 bases, leaving 15 bases between the germline ends. The CDR3 length is 15 residues. CDR1 is SGHVS and CDR2 is FQNEAQ in the germline V gene. CDR3 amino acids: CASSLLTGPNTEAFF. In nucleotides, the CDR3 is TGTGCCAGCAGCCTATTAACAGGGCCTAACACTGAAGCTTTCTTT.

The genes are TRBV9 and TRBJ2-1, with 13 positions matching TRBD2. This CDR3 spans 21 amino acids. Germline V gene sequence: CDR1 SGDLS, CDR2 YYNGEE. Germline trimming cut 4 bases from V and 0 bases from J; bases unmatched to any gene: 16. CDR3 coding DNA: TGTGCCAGCAGCTTCCGAAGGACTAGCGGGAGTGAGACTAGCTCCTACAATGAGCAGTTCTTC. Translating gives CASSFRRTSGSETSSYNEQFF.

The chain employs TRBV5-1 and TRBJ2-7; a possible D gene is TRBD2 (6 bases). V was clipped by 1 base and J by 10 bases, with 33 bases between them. Germline CDR1 is SGHRS and CDR2 is YFSETQ. The CDR3 is 19 residues long. The CDR3 here is CASSLPTGRGDGRDLDQYF. CDR3 bases: TGCGCCAGCAGCTTGCCGACGGGAAGGGGAGACGGACGGGACTTGGATCAGTACTTC. The complete variable domain, with remaining parts taken from reference TRBV5-1 and TRBJ2-7, reads KAGVTQTPRYLIKTRGQQVTLSCSPISGHRSVSWYQQTPGQGLQFLFEYFSETQRNKGNFPGRFSGRQFSNSRSEMNVSTLELGDSALYLCASSLPTGRGDGRDLDQYFGPGTRLTVT.

J is TRBJ2-1 and V is TRBV7-2; TRBD2 matches at 8 bases. Germline lookup yields CDR1 SGHTA and CDR2 FQGNSA. CDR3 length equals 18 residues. V lost 8 bases to trimming and J lost 9 bases; unmatched junction nucleotides: 24. The CDR3 loop is CASSKGAPAGGPQGEQFF. In nucleotides, the CDR3 is TGTGCCAGCTCCAAAGGTGCTCCGGCGGGGGGCCCACAGGGTGAGCAGTTCTTC.

This chain uses TRBV27 with TRBJ1-2; D remains unclear. CDR3 size: 13 residues. V lost 7 bases and J lost 7, with 16 bases in between. The germline gives CDR1 MNHEY, CDR2 SMNVEV (reference sequence). The CDR3 region has the DNA TGTGCCAGCATCTACGGAAACTATGTTGGCTACACCTTC. Translated: CASIYGNYVGYTF.

The V and J genes are TRBV19 and TRBJ2-7, with D maybe TRBD1 (6 bases). Germline V CDR1 and CDR2: LNHDA, SQIVND (reference sequence). V was pared by 6 bases and J by 2 bases, with 17 bases between. This CDR3 region has 15 residues. The CDR3 loop is CASSPPGTLTYEQYF. The CDR3 DNA is TGTGCCAGTAGCCCACCCGGGACACTTACCTACGAGCAGTACTTC.